Here is one T cell receptor beta chain with its context. The antigen is not known. The assay was immunoSEQ multiplex PCR, and TCRdb's table has in-frame clones only and misses some. The data show 5,200 or so clones, around 70% seen once. This specimen comes from a study of CD8 T cell repertoires and HIV-1 epitope variants. The overall study: Control wells had CMV/EBV/flu peptides, negative Ebola AY9, or no peptide.

Germline V gives CDR1 LGHNA, CDR2 YSLEER. This CDR3 region has 17 residues. Trimming shortened V by 0 bases and J by 6 bases, and 21 bases separated the two germline ends. Sequenced: cultured CD8+ T cells derived from PBMCs. The V gene is TRBV4-3, the J gene TRBJ2-7; D might be TRBD1 (6 bases). The receptor was derived from a male donor with HIV. The CDR3 here is CASSQDSLGTPPPEQYF. CDR3 bases: TGCGCCAGCAGCCAAGATAGCCTCGGGACACCTCCCCCCGAGCAGTACTTC.